Listed below are T cell receptor beta chains from one sample, sequenced in a study of blood T cell repertoires in COVID-19. Assay used: immunoSEQ multiplex PCR; TCRdb lists only in-frame clones, some missing. The sample includes 100,000 to 150,000 clones, 87% of them seen just once. Sequencing was performed on peripheral blood. These receptors came from a human donor in a cohort sampled during active COVID-19. Each CDR3 is given with its conserved first and last residue. The D gene is left open where the match is weak. The listing skips clone size in some rows; elsewhere it reads once, few, many or a size class.

V gene: TRBV5-1; clone size: NA; D gene: TRBD1; J gene: TRBJ2-4; CDR3 protein: CASSLRPGQGGKNIQYF; CDR3 DNA: TGCGCCAGCAGCTTACGACCTGGACAGGGGGGCAAAAACATTCAGTACTTC
V gene: TRBV19; clone size: NA; D gene: NA; J gene: TRBJ1-5; CDR3 protein: CASRLTGSNQPQHF; CDR3 DNA: TGTGCCAGTAGACTGACAGGTAGCAATCAGCCCCAGCATTTT
V gene: TRBV25-1; clone size: NA; D gene: TRBD2; J gene: TRBJ2-3; CDR3 protein: CASSLAGRTDTQYF; CDR3 DNA: TGTGCCAGCAGCTTAGCGGGTCGCACAGATACGCAGTATTTT
V gene: TRBV12-3/TRBV12-4; clone size: NA; D gene: TRBD1; J gene: TRBJ1-2; CDR3 protein: CASRGQTNYGYTF; CDR3 DNA: TGTGCCAGCAGGGGACAGACGAACTATGGCTACACCTTC
V gene: TRBV7-9; clone size: few; D gene: TRBD1; J gene: TRBJ1-2; CDR3 protein: CASSLAGTGDYGYTF; CDR3 DNA: TGTGCCAGCAGCTTAGCAGGGACAGGGGATTATGGCTACACCTTC
V gene: TRBV12-3/TRBV12-4; clone size: NA; D gene: TRBD1; J gene: TRBJ1-2; CDR3 protein: CASSPRDSYGYTF; CDR3 DNA: TGTGCCAGCAGTCCTCGGGACAGCTATGGCTACACCTTC
V gene: TRBV6-5; clone size: NA; D gene: NA; J gene: TRBJ1-5; CDR3 protein: CASRTQGQPQHF; CDR3 DNA: TGTGCCAGCAGGACTCAGGGCCAGCCCCAGCATTTT
V gene: TRBV6-5; clone size: NA; D gene: NA; J gene: TRBJ1-4; CDR3 protein: CASRPGGGGEKLFF; CDR3 DNA: TGTGCCAGCAGACCAGGAGGGGGGGGTGAAAAACTGTTTTTT
V gene: TRBV18; clone size: NA; D gene: NA; J gene: TRBJ2-5; CDR3 protein: CASSPTNRRLDIETQYF; CDR3 DNA: TGTGCCAGCTCACCCACCAACCGTCGGTTGGACATTGAGACCCAGTACTTC
V gene: TRBV27; clone size: NA; D gene: NA; J gene: TRBJ1-2; CDR3 protein: CASSLHRERGYTF; CDR3 DNA: TGTGCCAGCAGTTTACACAGGGAGCGGGGCTACACCTTC